A selection of T cell receptor beta chains follows, all from one sample in a study of technical replicates of blood from a handful of donors. Using immunoSEQ multiplex PCR, the repertoire was profiled, and TCRdb retains in-frame clones only, with some absent. The sample comprises about 75,000 clones, 80% to 95% of which are singletons, and around 0.42% rests with the top ten. Specimen: T cells isolated from PBMCs. All receptors derive from a human donor in good health. Both conserved end residues are part of each CDR3. The D gene is left open where the match is weak.

D gene: NA
V gene: TRBV7-2
J gene: TRBJ1-5
CDR3 DNA: TGTGCCAGCAGCTTAGTAAGCGGGGATAGCAATCAGCCCCAGCATTTT
CDR3 protein: CASSLVSGDSNQPQHF

D gene: TRBD2
V gene: TRBV2
J gene: TRBJ2-4
CDR3 DNA: TGTGCCAGCAGTGGACTAGCAGACATTCAGTACTTC
CDR3 protein: CASSGLADIQYF

D gene: TRBD2
V gene: TRBV14
J gene: TRBJ2-7
CDR3 DNA: TGTGCCAGCAGCCGGACTAGCGGGAACTCCTACGAGCAGTACTTC
CDR3 protein: CASSRTSGNSYEQYF

D gene: NA
V gene: TRBV19
J gene: TRBJ1-2
CDR3 DNA: TGTGCCAGTAGTCCGACGGGCTATGGCTACACCTTC
CDR3 protein: CASSPTGYGYTF

D gene: TRBD1
V gene: TRBV7-9
J gene: TRBJ1-1
CDR3 DNA: TGTGCCAGCAGCCCCCCAGACAGGGTTGAAGCTTTCTTT
CDR3 protein: CASSPPDRVEAFF

D gene: NA
V gene: TRBV18
J gene: TRBJ1-4
CDR3 DNA: TGTGCCAGCTCACCCCTGGGCAGGGATGAAAAACTGTTTTTT
CDR3 protein: CASSPLGRDEKLFF

D gene: TRBD2
V gene: TRBV7-3
J gene: TRBJ2-1
CDR3 DNA: TGTGCCAGCAGCCTTAGCGGGAACGGCCACAATGAGCAGTTCTTC
CDR3 protein: CASSLSGNGHNEQFF

D gene: TRBD2
V gene: TRBV11-3
J gene: TRBJ2-7
CDR3 DNA: TGTGCCAGCAGTCGGGCGGGAGAATACGAGCAGTACTTC
CDR3 protein: CASSRAGEYEQYF

D gene: TRBD2
V gene: TRBV10-1
J gene: TRBJ2-1
CDR3 DNA: TGCGCCAGCAGCGCTGGGACTAGTGTGCAGAATGAGCAGTTCTTC
CDR3 protein: CASSAGTSVQNEQFF

D gene: NA
V gene: TRBV5-1
J gene: TRBJ2-1
CDR3 DNA: TGCGCCAGCAGCCCGGGGTATGAGCAGTTCTTC
CDR3 protein: CASSPGYEQFF

D gene: TRBD2
V gene: TRBV6-1
J gene: TRBJ2-5
CDR3 DNA: TGTGCCAGCAGTGAAGCGGGAGGGATCCAAGAGACCCAGTACTTC
CDR3 protein: CASSEAGGIQETQYF

D gene: NA
V gene: TRBV11-2
J gene: TRBJ2-5
CDR3 DNA: TGTGCCAGCAGCTTAGATGGGGAGATAGCGTGGGAGACCCAGTACTTC
CDR3 protein: CASSLDGEIAWETQYF

D gene: TRBD1
V gene: TRBV30
J gene: TRBJ2-1
CDR3 DNA: TGTGCCTGGAAATTGGACAGGGGCTACAATGAGCAGTTCTTC
CDR3 protein: CAWKLDRGYNEQFF

D gene: TRBD2
V gene: TRBV10-3
J gene: TRBJ2-2
CDR3 DNA: TGTGCCATCATGGGACTAGCAGATACCGGGGAGCTGTTTTTT
CDR3 protein: CAIMGLADTGELFF

D gene: NA
V gene: TRBV6-4
J gene: TRBJ1-2
CDR3 DNA: TGTGCCAGCAGTGACTCCTGGGGAGACTATGGCTACACCTTC
CDR3 protein: CASSDSWGDYGYTF

D gene: NA
V gene: TRBV19
J gene: TRBJ1-1
CDR3 DNA: TGTGCCAGTAAGGAGGGGCTCATGAACACTGAAGCTTTCTTT
CDR3 protein: CASKEGLMNTEAFF

D gene: TRBD2
V gene: TRBV4-3
J gene: TRBJ2-3
CDR3 DNA: TGCGCCAGCAGCCAAGATAAGACTAGCTCTGGCACAGATACGCAGTATTTT
CDR3 protein: CASSQDKTSSGTDTQYF

D gene: NA
V gene: TRBV11-2
J gene: TRBJ2-3
CDR3 DNA: TGTGCCAGCAGCTTAAAGAGGCAGGGGATTGGAGATACGCAGTATTTT
CDR3 protein: CASSLKRQGIGDTQYF

D gene: NA
V gene: TRBV6-5
J gene: TRBJ1-2
CDR3 DNA: TGTGCCAGCAGTTGGGGCCGTATGTATAACTATGGCTACACCTTC
CDR3 protein: CASSWGRMYNYGYTF

D gene: NA
V gene: TRBV19
J gene: TRBJ2-1
CDR3 DNA: TGTGCCAGTAGTATAACGGGAAATCTTCTGAGTGAGCAGTTCTTC
CDR3 protein: CASSITGNLLSEQFF

D gene: NA
V gene: TRBV5-6
J gene: TRBJ2-7
CDR3 DNA: TGTGCCAGCAGCCACGGGAGCTCCTACGAGCAGTACTTC
CDR3 protein: CASSHGSSYEQYF

D gene: TRBD2
V gene: TRBV4-3
J gene: TRBJ2-1
CDR3 DNA: TGCGCCAGCAGTCACGGGCTAGCGGGAGACGATGAGCAGTTCTTC
CDR3 protein: CASSHGLAGDDEQFF

D gene: NA
V gene: TRBV18
J gene: TRBJ2-7
CDR3 DNA: TGTGCCAGCTCACCGGACAGTTACGAGCAGTACTTC
CDR3 protein: CASSPDSYEQYF

D gene: TRBD1
V gene: TRBV5-1
J gene: TRBJ2-5
CDR3 DNA: TGCGCCAGCAGACACTTGGGACAGCACCAAGAGACCCAGTACTTC
CDR3 protein: CASRHLGQHQETQYF

D gene: NA
V gene: TRBV6-1
J gene: TRBJ2-7
CDR3 DNA: TGTGCCAGCAGTGTGGGACTCAACCCGTCCTACGAGCAGTACTTC
CDR3 protein: CASSVGLNPSYEQYF

D gene: NA
V gene: TRBV25-1
J gene: TRBJ1-2
CDR3 DNA: TGTGCCAGCAAGCAGGGGATCCATGGCTACACCTTC
CDR3 protein: CASKQGIHGYTF

D gene: TRBD1
V gene: TRBV6-5
J gene: TRBJ2-7
CDR3 DNA: TGTGCCAGCAGCGCGGGACAGGGATTGTATTACGAGCAGTACTTC
CDR3 protein: CASSAGQGLYYEQYF

D gene: NA
V gene: TRBV6-5
J gene: TRBJ2-2
CDR3 DNA: TGTGCCAGCAGTTACTCTGGGCCCGGGGAGCTGTTTTTT
CDR3 protein: CASSYSGPGELFF

D gene: TRBD2
V gene: TRBV6-1
J gene: TRBJ2-2
CDR3 DNA: TGTGCCAGCAGTGAAGCTAAGACTAGCGGGAGGGTCGTCGGGGAGCTGTTTTTT
CDR3 protein: CASSEAKTSGRVVGELFF

D gene: NA
V gene: TRBV10-3
J gene: TRBJ2-6
CDR3 DNA: TGTGCCATCAGTGAGTTAGACACCACCTCTGGGGCCAACGTCCTGACTTTC
CDR3 protein: CAISELDTTSGANVLTF